This T cell receptor beta chain was identified during a study of T-cell memory formation after mild COVID-19. Whole-study context: TCR clusters largely stayed donor specific. Study outcomes and limitations: Whether day 37 second-wave clones are SARS-CoV-2-specific was not confirmed. Shrinking CD4+ clones resided mostly in CM and EM, and CD8+ ones in EMRA.

TCRdb re-called the 5' RACE reads through MiXCR, storing one row per CDR3 protein. This sample has 200,000 or so distinct CDR3 sequences; over 7.5% occur once, and the top ten carry about 3.8%. With regard to this clonotype: Its matching antigen is unknown.

CDR1 is LGHNA and CDR2 is YNFKEQ in the germline V gene. Trimming removed 1 base from V and 5 bases from J, with 6 bases in between. This CDR3 contains 13 residues. The sequence was collected from a man between 18 and 35 years old who had mild COVID-19 (a few samples of this study predate the infection). Cell type and time point are not known. V and J are TRBV4-2 and TRBJ1-5; no reliable D call. The sequenced material came from PBMCs or a T cell subset sorted from them (not recorded which). The CDR3 nucleotides read TGTGCCAGCAGCCAAGGGCTGCATCAGCCCCAGCATTTT. Residues: CASSQGLHQPQHF.